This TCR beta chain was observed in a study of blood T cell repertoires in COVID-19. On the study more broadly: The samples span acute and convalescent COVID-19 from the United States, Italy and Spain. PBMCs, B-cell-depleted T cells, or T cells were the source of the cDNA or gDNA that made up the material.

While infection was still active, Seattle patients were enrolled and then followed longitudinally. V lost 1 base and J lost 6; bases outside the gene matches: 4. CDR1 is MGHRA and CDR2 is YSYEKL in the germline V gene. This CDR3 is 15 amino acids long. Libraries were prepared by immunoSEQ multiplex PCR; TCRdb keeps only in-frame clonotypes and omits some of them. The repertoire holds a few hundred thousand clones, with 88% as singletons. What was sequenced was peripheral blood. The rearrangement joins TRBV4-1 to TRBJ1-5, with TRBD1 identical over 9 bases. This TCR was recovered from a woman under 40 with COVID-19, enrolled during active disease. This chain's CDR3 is CASSQATGGGQPQHF. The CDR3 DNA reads TGCGCCAGCAGCCAAGCCACAGGGGGCGGTCAGCCCCAGCATTTT.